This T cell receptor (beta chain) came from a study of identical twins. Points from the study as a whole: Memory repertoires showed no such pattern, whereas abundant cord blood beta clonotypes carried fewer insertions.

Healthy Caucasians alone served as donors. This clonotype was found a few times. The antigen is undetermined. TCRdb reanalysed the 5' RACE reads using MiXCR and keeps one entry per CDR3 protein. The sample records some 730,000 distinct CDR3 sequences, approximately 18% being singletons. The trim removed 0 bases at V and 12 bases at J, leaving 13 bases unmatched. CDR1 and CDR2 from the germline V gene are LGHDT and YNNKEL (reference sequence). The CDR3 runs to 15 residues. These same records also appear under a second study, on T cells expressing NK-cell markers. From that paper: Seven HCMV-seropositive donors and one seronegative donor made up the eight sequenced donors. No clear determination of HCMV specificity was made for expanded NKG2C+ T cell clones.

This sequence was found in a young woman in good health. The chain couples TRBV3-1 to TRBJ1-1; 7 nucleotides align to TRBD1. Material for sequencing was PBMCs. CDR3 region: CASSQDDRAGLGSFF. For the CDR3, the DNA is TGTGCCAGCAGCCAAGATGACAGGGCCGGTCTCGGGTCTTTCTTT.